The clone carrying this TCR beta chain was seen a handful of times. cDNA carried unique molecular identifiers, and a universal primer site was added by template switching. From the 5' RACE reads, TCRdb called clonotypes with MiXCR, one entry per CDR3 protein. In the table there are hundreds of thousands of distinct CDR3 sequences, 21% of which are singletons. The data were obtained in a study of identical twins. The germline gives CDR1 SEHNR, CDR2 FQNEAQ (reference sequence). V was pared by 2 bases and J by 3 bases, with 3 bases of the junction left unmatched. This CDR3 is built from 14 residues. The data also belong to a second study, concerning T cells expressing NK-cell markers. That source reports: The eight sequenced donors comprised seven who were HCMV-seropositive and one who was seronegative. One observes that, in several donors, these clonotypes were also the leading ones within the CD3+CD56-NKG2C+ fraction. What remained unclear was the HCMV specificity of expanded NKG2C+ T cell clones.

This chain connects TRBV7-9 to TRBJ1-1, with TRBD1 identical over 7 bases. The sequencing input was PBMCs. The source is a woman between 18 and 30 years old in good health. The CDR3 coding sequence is TGTGCCAGCAGCTTACAGGGGGACGACACTGAAGCTTTCTTT. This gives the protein CASSLQGDDTEAFF.